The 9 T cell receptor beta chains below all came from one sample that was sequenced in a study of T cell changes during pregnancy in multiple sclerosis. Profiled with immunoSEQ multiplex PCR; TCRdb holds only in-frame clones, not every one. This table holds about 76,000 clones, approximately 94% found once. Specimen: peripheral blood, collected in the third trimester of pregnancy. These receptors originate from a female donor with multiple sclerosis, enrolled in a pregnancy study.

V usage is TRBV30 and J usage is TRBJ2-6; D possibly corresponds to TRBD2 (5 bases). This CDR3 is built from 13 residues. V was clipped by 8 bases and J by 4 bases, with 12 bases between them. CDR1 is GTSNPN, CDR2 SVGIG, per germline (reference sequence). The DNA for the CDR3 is TGTGCCCGTGCATCGGGGGGGGCCAACGTCCTGACTTTC. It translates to CARASGGANVLTF.

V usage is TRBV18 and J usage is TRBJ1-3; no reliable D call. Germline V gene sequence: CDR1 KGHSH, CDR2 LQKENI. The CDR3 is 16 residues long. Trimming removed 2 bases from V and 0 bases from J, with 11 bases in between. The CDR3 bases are TGTGCCAGCTCACCAGGGGAAGGGAGCTCTGGAAACACCATATATTTT. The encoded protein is CASSPGEGSSGNTIYF.

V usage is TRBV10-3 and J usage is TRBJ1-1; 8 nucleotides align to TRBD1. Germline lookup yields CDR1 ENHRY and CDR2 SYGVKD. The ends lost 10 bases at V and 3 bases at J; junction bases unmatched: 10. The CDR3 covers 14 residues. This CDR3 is CATVKTGVDTEAFF. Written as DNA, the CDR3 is TGTGCCACCGTAAAGACAGGGGTGGACACTGAAGCTTTCTTT.

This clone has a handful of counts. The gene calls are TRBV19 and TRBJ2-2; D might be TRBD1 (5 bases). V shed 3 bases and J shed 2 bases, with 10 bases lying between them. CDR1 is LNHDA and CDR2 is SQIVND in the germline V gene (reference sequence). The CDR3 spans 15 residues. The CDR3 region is CASSIQTANTGELFF. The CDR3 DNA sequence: TGTGCCAGTAGTATCCAGACAGCTAACACCGGGGAGCTGTTTTTT.

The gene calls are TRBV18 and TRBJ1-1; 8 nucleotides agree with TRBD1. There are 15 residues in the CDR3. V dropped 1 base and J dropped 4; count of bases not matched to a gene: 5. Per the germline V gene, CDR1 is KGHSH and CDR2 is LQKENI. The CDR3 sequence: CASSPLEDRGTEAFF. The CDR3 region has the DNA TGTGCCAGCTCACCACTAGAAGACAGGGGCACTGAAGCTTTCTTT.

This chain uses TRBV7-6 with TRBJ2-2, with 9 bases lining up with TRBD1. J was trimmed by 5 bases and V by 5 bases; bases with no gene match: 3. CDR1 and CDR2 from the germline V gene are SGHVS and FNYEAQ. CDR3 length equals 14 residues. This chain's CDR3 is CASSHRGQTGELFF. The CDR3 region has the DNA TGTGCCAGCAGCCACAGGGGGCAAACCGGGGAGCTGTTTTTT. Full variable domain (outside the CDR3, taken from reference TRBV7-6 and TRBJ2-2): GAGVSQSPRYKVTKRGQDVALRCDPISGHVSLYWYRQALGQGPEFLTYFNYEAQQDKSGLPNDRFSAERPEGSISTLTIQRTEQRDSAMYRCASSHRGQTGELFFGEGSRLTVL.

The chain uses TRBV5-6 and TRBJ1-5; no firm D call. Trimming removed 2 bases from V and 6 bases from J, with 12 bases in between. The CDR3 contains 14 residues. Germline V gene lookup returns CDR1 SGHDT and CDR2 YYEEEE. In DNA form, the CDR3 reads TGTGCCAGCAGCTTTAGCGGGCTTAGTCAGCCCCAGCATTTT. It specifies CASSFSGLSQPQHF.

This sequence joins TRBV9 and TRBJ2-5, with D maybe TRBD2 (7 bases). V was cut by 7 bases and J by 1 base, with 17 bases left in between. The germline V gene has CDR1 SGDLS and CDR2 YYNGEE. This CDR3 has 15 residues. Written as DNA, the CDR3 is TGTGCCAGCGGCCGGGGGGCCTCGCTCCAAGAGACCCAGTACTTC. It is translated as CASGRGASLQETQYF. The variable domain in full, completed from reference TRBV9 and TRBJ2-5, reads DSGVTQTPKHLITATGQRVTLRCSPRSGDLSVYWYQQSLDQGLQFLIQYYNGEERAKGNILERFSAQQFPDLHSELNLSSLELGDSALYFCASGRGASLQETQYFGPGTRLLVL.

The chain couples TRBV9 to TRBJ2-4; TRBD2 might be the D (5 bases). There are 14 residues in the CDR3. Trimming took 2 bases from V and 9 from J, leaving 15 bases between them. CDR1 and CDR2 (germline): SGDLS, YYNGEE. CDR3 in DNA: TGTGCCAGCAGCGTGTTGGCTAGCCACGCCATTCAGTACTTC. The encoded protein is CASSVLASHAIQYF.